This is a list of T cell receptor beta chains from one sample in a study of OX40 agonist ivuxolimab in advanced cancers. Profiled with immunoSEQ multiplex PCR; TCRdb holds only in-frame clones, not every one. The sample consists of some 66,000 clones, approximately 90% of them appearing once. The source material was CD4+ or CD8+ T cells sorted from blood, sampled in a trial of the OX40 agonist ivuxolimab. These receptors all come from an adult with an advanced solid tumor such as melanoma, head and neck, liver or kidney cancer. Both conserved end residues are part of each CDR3.

j_gene: TRBJ2-7; v_gene: TRBV29-1; CDR3aa: CSVELDRAREQYF
j_gene: TRBJ2-2; v_gene: TRBV7-9; CDR3aa: CASSLALSTSGTHTGELFF
j_gene: TRBJ1-4; v_gene: TRBV6-1; CDR3aa: CASSVRPLQGTNEKLFF
j_gene: TRBJ2-7; v_gene: TRBV19; CDR3aa: CATSFGGASIAAQYF
j_gene: TRBJ2-7; v_gene: TRBV6-5; CDR3aa: CASSPGRGPYEQYF
j_gene: TRBJ2-5; v_gene: TRBV11-3; CDR3aa: CASSRDREQETQYF
j_gene: TRBJ2-3; v_gene: TRBV9; CDR3aa: CASSVWPSDTQYF
j_gene: TRBJ2-2; v_gene: TRBV5-4; CDR3aa: CASSPAGGFTGELFF
j_gene: TRBJ2-2; v_gene: TRBV14; CDR3aa: CASSLLILAGGPGTGELFF
j_gene: TRBJ2-3; v_gene: TRBV15; CDR3aa: CATSRDYPRVGDTQYF
j_gene: TRBJ2-1; v_gene: TRBV5-1; CDR3aa: CASSLGTSGSTGAEQFF
j_gene: TRBJ2-3; v_gene: TRBV11-3; CDR3aa: CASSLGRRESTDTQYF
j_gene: TRBJ2-1; v_gene: TRBV4-1; CDR3aa: CASSQYMTSGADSYNEQFF
j_gene: TRBJ1-6; v_gene: TRBV28; CDR3aa: CASSTRATNSPLHF
j_gene: TRBJ1-1; v_gene: TRBV18; CDR3aa: CASSPPGRGQTEAFF
j_gene: TRBJ2-5; v_gene: TRBV7-6; CDR3aa: CASSRNPVYVGLETQYF
j_gene: TRBJ2-5; v_gene: TRBV7-3; CDR3aa: CASSLNAGIQETQYF
j_gene: TRBJ2-5; v_gene: TRBV10-3; CDR3aa: CAITKGLAVDETQYF
j_gene: TRBJ2-5; v_gene: TRBV18; CDR3aa: CASSPRQASGETQYF
j_gene: TRBJ2-1; v_gene: TRBV6-5; CDR3aa: CASSYRGTYNEQFF
j_gene: TRBJ2-7; v_gene: TRBV6-1; CDR3aa: CASSRDISYEQYF
j_gene: TRBJ2-1; v_gene: TRBV5-1; CDR3aa: CASSWGRTGRLYEQFF
j_gene: TRBJ2-7; v_gene: TRBV6-1; CDR3aa: CASKFGGTNSYEQYF
j_gene: TRBJ1-1; v_gene: TRBV11-3; CDR3aa: CASSFQGGTEAFF
j_gene: TRBJ2-2; v_gene: TRBV5-4; CDR3aa: CASSLGLAGTGELFF
j_gene: TRBJ2-3; v_gene: TRBV7-9; CDR3aa: CASSGFDSSTDTQYF
j_gene: TRBJ2-1; v_gene: TRBV7-2; CDR3aa: CASSLNGRVDEQFF
j_gene: TRBJ2-5; v_gene: TRBV27; CDR3aa: CASSSIGRAGTLETQYF
j_gene: TRBJ2-7; v_gene: TRBV27; CDR3aa: CASRTSGTYEQYF